This TCR beta chain was observed in a study of Tregs in tolerant kidney transplant recipients. Overall study results and limits: In tolerant patients, donor-specific Tregs outgrew total Tregs, suggesting antigen-driven expansion. Changing PCR primers prevented nucleotide comparison between some patients' samples.

Using immunoSEQ multiplex PCR, the repertoire was profiled, and TCRdb retains in-frame clones only, with some absent. Of about 83,000 clones detected, roughly 98% appear once; the ten largest clones hold about 0.5%. CD4+CD25+CD127- Tregs, CD4+CD25- non-Tregs, CD4 and CD8 cells were sorted. Germline CDR1 is LGHNA and CDR2 is YSLEER. The length of the CDR3 is 15 residues. V dropped 4 bases and J dropped 6; count of bases not matched to a gene: 8. On this clone: Antigen: not known.

V usage is TRBV4-3 and J usage is TRBJ1-4, with 7 bases identical to TRBD1. This receptor was obtained from a human donor who received a combined kidney and bone marrow transplant. Sequenced material: CD4+ T cells from blood, taken before the transplant. The CDR3 sequence is CASSPAGQAHEKLFF. The CDR3 DNA is TGCGCCAGCAGCCCCGCAGGACAGGCTCATGAAAAACTGTTTTTT.